The 16 T cell receptor beta chains presented below share a single source sample, sequenced in a study of T cell repertoires in cytomegalovirus infection. Antigens for these TCRs are unknown. TCRdb processed the reads anew with MiXCR; each CDR3 protein has one entry. This sample has some 700,000 distinct CDR3 sequences; approximately 33% occur once, and the top ten carry 18%. This specimen consisted of cultured PBMCs, obtained from culture after CMV antigen stimulation. These receptors were taken from a human donor in good health (CMV status not recorded). Some clones in this sample may be carry-over from other donors' samples.

V and J are TRBV20-1 and TRBJ2-7, with TRBD1 as a possible D gene (6 bases). The CDR3 loop spans 14 amino acids. Trimming took off 0 bases at V and 4 bases at J, with 13 bases between the two ends. CDR1 is DFQATT and CDR2 is SNEGSKA in the germline V gene (reference sequence). In DNA, the CDR3 is TGCAGTGCTAGAGATCTCAGGGGATTATACGAGCAGTACTTC. This codes for CSARDLRGLYEQYF.

This clonotype appeared a few times. The gene calls are TRBV19 and TRBJ1-1; 10 nucleotides align to TRBD1. Germline V gene sequence: CDR1 LNHDA, CDR2 SQIVND (reference sequence). The CDR3 contains 16 residues. J was trimmed by 4 bases and V by 3 bases; bases with no gene match: 8. The CDR3 spells CASSMGTGVLGTEAFF. CDR3 sequence (DNA): TGTGCCAGTAGTATGGGGACAGGGGTGTTGGGCACTGAAGCTTTCTTT.

This clonotype was detected only once. J is TRBJ2-5 and V is TRBV4-2; D perhaps matches TRBD1 (5 bases). The germline CDR1 and CDR2 sequences are LGHNA and YNFKEQ. Deletions cut 1 base from V and 5 bases from J, with 8 bases between. The CDR3 covers 13 residues. This chain's CDR3 is CASSQVRDETQYF. The CDR3 DNA reads as TGTGCCAGCAGCCAAGTCAGGGATGAGACCCAGTACTTC.

V gene TRBV7-2 combines with J gene TRBJ2-5; TRBD2 agrees at 12 bases. V lost 5 bases and J lost 5; bases outside the gene matches: 9. Germline V gene sequence: CDR1 SGHTA, CDR2 FQGNSA. This CDR3 spans 16 amino acids. The CDR3 coding sequence is TGTGCCAGCAGCACAAGGACTAGCGGGGTCGGGGAGACCCAGTACTTC. This translates into CASSTRTSGVGETQYF.

The V gene is TRBV14, the J gene TRBJ2-3; tentatively, D is TRBD1 (5 bases). The CDR3 consists of 15 residues. Trimming cost V 3 bases and J 0 bases, with 10 bases left between them. Per germline, CDR1 SGHDN and CDR2 FVKESK. The CDR3 protein is CASSQTRASTDTQYF. The DNA for the CDR3 is TGTGCCAGCAGCCAGACCAGGGCTAGCACAGATACGCAGTATTTT.

A note on this clonotype: A much larger clone differs by one base, so this may be a read error. This chain joins TRBV7-2 and TRBJ1-4, with D unclear. Trimming left V 4 bases short and J 5 bases short, with 14 bases between. Germline lookup yields CDR1 SGHTA and CDR2 FQGNSA. This CDR3 is built from 15 residues. The CDR3 DNA reads TGTGCCAGCAGCTCAGGAATACTCAAAAATGAAAAACTGTTTTTT. Its protein product is CASSSGILKNEKLFF.

This clonotype was counted a few times. The chain is built from TRBV27 and TRBJ1-4, with D hard to call. Germline CDR1 reads MNHEY; CDR2 reads SMNVEV (reference sequence). V lost 0 bases and J lost 4, with 9 bases in between. The CDR3 runs 15 residues. The CDR3 region is CASSLSGGINEKLFF. The CDR3, as DNA: TGTGCCAGCAGTTTATCCGGAGGGATTAATGAAAAACTGTTTTTT.

This chain uses TRBV7-4 with TRBJ2-3; a possible D gene is TRBD2 (6 bases). The CDR3 consists of 22 residues. Per the germline V gene, CDR1 is SGHVT and CDR2 is SQSDAQ. V was pared by 1 base and J by 2 bases, with 31 bases between. The CDR3 bases are TGTGCCAGCAGCTTAGGTATATTTGATGGCGGGGATCTTTCCAGGGCCACAGATACGCAGTATTTT. Residues: CASSLGIFDGGDLSRATDTQYF.

This clonotype was counted once. The chain is built from TRBV29-1 and TRBJ2-5; D not resolved. This CDR3 region has 17 residues. Germline values: CDR1 SQVTM, CDR2 ANQGSEA. V lost 3 bases, J lost 2 bases, and 22 bases lay in between. CDR3: CSVDLAEGSPSQETQYF. CDR3 DNA: TGCAGCGTTGATTTGGCAGAAGGTAGTCCCTCTCAAGAGACCCAGTACTTC.

This clonotype was seen a handful of times. V is TRBV2 and J is TRBJ2-3; 9 bases match TRBD1. V lost 5 bases and J lost 5; bases outside the gene matches: 23. This CDR3 region has 20 residues. Germline CDR1 SNHLY, CDR2 FYNNEI. The CDR3 region has the DNA TGTGCCAGCAGTAGAACCGGACCCGGGACAGGGTTTCTTAATGAAGATACGCAGTATTTT. Translation: CASSRTGPGTGFLNEDTQYF. The entire variable domain, with the rest obtained from reference TRBV2 and TRBJ2-3, is as follows: EPEVTQTPSHQVTQMGQEVILRCVPISNHLYFYWYRQILGQKVEFLVSFYNNEISEKSEIFDDQFSVERPDGSNFTLKIRSTKLEDSAMYFCASSRTGPGTGFLNEDTQYFGPGTRLTVL.

The chain recombines TRBV7-9 with TRBJ2-5; unclear D gene. CDR3 length: 14 amino acids. V was cut by 5 bases and J by 2 bases, with 12 bases left in between. The germline gives CDR1 SEHNR, CDR2 FQNEAQ (reference sequence). CDR3 protein: CASSLWTSQETQYF. Here the CDR3 DNA reads TGTGCCAGCAGCCTCTGGACGAGTCAAGAGACCCAGTACTTC.

This clonotype was seen only a few times. This chain uses TRBV11-2 with TRBJ2-3; 8 bases are a match to TRBD2. The ends lost 6 bases at V and 6 bases at J; junction bases unmatched: 17. Per the germline V gene, CDR1 is SGHAT and CDR2 is FQNNGV. The CDR3 is 17 residues long. The CDR3, as DNA: TGTGCCAGCAGTCTGGGGGGGACTAGGCGGTTTATGGATACGCAGTATTTT. Translated, it gives CASSLGGTRRFMDTQYF. The full variable domain, rest sourced from reference TRBV11-2 and TRBJ2-3, is EAGVAQSPRYKIIEKRQSVAFWCNPISGHATLYWYQQILGQGPKLLIQFQNNGVVDDSQLPKDRFSAERLKGVDSTLKIQPAKLEDSAVYLCASSLGGTRRFMDTQYFGPGTRLTVL.

The CDR3 DNA reads as TGTGCCAGCAGCTTAGGGGATGGCGGGACAGGGGGAAAATACGAGCAGTACTTC. This translates into CASSLGDGGTGGKYEQYF. The chain uses TRBV7-7 and TRBJ2-7; 11 positions match TRBD1. Looked up from germline, CDR1 is SSHAT and CDR2 is FNYEAQ (reference sequence). This CDR3 contains 18 residues. J was trimmed by 4 bases and V by 1 base; bases with no gene match: 12.

The gene calls are TRBV5-4 and TRBJ2-7, with 10 nucleotides matching TRBD2. CDR3 size: 15 residues. Trimming took 1 base from V and 4 from J; bases not matched to a gene: 5. Germline CDR1 SGHNT, CDR2 YYREEE (reference sequence). For the CDR3, the DNA is TGTGCCAGCAGCTTGTCTAGCGGGGGAGGGTACGAGCAGTACTTC. Translation gives CASSLSSGGGYEQYF.

The rearrangement joins TRBV14 to TRBJ1-1; 7 bases are a match to TRBD1. The junction had 7 bases not matched to a gene; V was cut back by 1 base and J by 5 bases. Germline lookup yields CDR1 SGHDN and CDR2 FVKESK. The CDR3 covers 15 residues. The CDR3 loop reads CASSQVTRGRTEAFF. The CDR3 region has the DNA TGTGCCAGCAGCCAAGTAACCAGGGGGAGAACTGAAGCTTTCTTT.

The CDR3 is CASSIWVADTEAFF. The CDR3 region has the DNA TGTGCCAGTAGTATCTGGGTCGCCGACACTGAAGCTTTCTTT. The chain couples TRBV19 to TRBJ1-1; D gene unclear. Germline V gene sequence: CDR1 LNHDA, CDR2 SQIVND (reference sequence). This CDR3 has 14 amino acids. V was shortened by 3 bases and J by 3 bases, with 11 bases between the two germline ends.